This T cell receptor (beta chain) emerged from a study of cytomegalovirus exposure and HLA in healthy donors. With 60 Vbeta and 13 Jbeta primers, the PCR was carried out. The table came from immunoSEQ multiplex PCR; TCRdb's copy has only in-frame clones and leaves some out. The sample records over 200,000 clones, around 89% being singletons. The sequenced material came from PBMCs. This clonotype was sampled from a woman aged 18-29 years in good health and CMV-seronegative.

CDR3 loop: CSVETVASDTQYF. CDR3 in DNA: TGCAGCGTTGAGACAGTTGCATCGGATACGCAGTATTTT. The chain couples TRBV29-1 to TRBJ2-3, with D possibly matching TRBD1 (5 bases). Germline V CDR1 and CDR2: SQVTM, ANQGSEA. This CDR3 is built from 13 residues. V was shortened by 3 bases and J by 6 bases, with 13 bases between the two germline ends.